This TCR beta chain came from a study of T cell repertoires in cytomegalovirus infection (dated by TCRdb to the late 2010s). The study in broad terms: The peptide stimulations were aimed at well-studied HLA-B-restricted epitopes as well as recently identified HLA-C-restricted CMV epitopes, whose presentation resists viral immunomodulation. Because public TCR beta signatures pointed to carriage of CMV infection together with the matching HLA type, the HLA type of each donor mattered for the analysis. General study outcomes and caveats: The ex vivo response was dominated by HLA-C-restricted CMV-specific TCR beta clonotypes, and the single most frequent clonotype in two of eight donors was supplied by these HLA-C-restricted clonotypes. Cumulative frequency of public TCR beta family members discriminated carriers of CMV infection plus the relevant HLA type in this cohort and an independent approximately 340-donor cohort.

This sample's treatment or condition label indicates: in vitro stimulation with specific CMV peptide epitopes to enrich CMV-specific T cells. CDR1 and CDR2, looked up from the germline V gene, are SGHVS and FNYEAQ. From the cysteine up to the phenylalanine, the CDR3 has a length of 13 residues. Of the read, only the CDR3 DNA is kept; its 39 bases are in frame from base 1. This sample was sequenced with an Illumina HiSeq 1500. Using fastp trimming at Q25 and MiXCR clonotype assembly, TCRdb reanalyzed the public sequencing data and kept in-frame beta chains. Each record represents a unique CDR3 protein, reported with the most common genes and DNA among its rows. Recorded for this sample are roughly 920,000 distinct CDR3 sequences; about a third of them occurred a single time. The top ten constitute more than 13% of the sample. Concerning this clonotype: This receptor's antigen is unknown. Compared with germline, one end of the junction differs, possibly owing to a read error.

The material sequenced was cultured CD8+ T cells from PBMCs, taken from culture after CMV antigen stimulation. The chain uses TRBV7-6 and TRBJ2-7, with the D gene too uncertain to name. The receptor's source is a human donor in good health (CMV status not recorded). Some clones in this sample may be carry-over from other donors' samples. The base sequence is TGTGTCAGCAGCTTTCCCCCCGGATCGAAGCAGTACTTC. It is translated as CVSSFPPGSKQYF.